The 12 T cell receptor beta chains below were found in one sample sequenced in a study of blood T cell repertoires in COVID-19. Some clones are missing from TCRdb's copy, which holds only in-frame ones; the method was immunoSEQ multiplex PCR. The data hold 150,000 to 170,000 clones, with 76% observed a single time. The sequencing sample was made of peripheral blood. The receptors shown here come from a woman aged 80 or over with acute or convalescent COVID-19.

The chain has TRBV5-1 and TRBJ1-2; D possibly corresponds to TRBD1 (5 bases). Germline V gives CDR1 SGHRS, CDR2 YFSETQ. The germline V and J ends were trimmed by 4 bases and 3 bases, with 10 bases remaining between them. The CDR3 spans 13 residues. CDR3 DNA sequence: TGCGCCAGCAGCACAAGGGGTGACTATGGCTACACCTTC. It encodes CASSTRGDYGYTF.

The chain is built from TRBV2 and TRBJ1-4; D possibly corresponds to TRBD1 (6 bases). The CDR3 length is 14 residues. The germline CDR1 and CDR2 sequences are SNHLY and FYNNEI. Trimming left V 2 bases short and J 4 bases short, with 8 bases between. CDR3 coding DNA: TGTGCCAGCAGTGAAAGGACAGTTAATGAAAAACTGTTTTTT. Its protein is CASSERTVNEKLFF.

This clone occurred a few times. In the same sample, other DNA sequences code for this CDR3. This rearrangement joins TRBV19 to TRBJ1-5; 8 bases agree with TRBD1. Germline CDR1 and CDR2: LNHDA and SQIVND (reference sequence). The ends lost 5 bases at V and 2 bases at J; junction bases unmatched: 2. This CDR3 contains 14 residues. The CDR3 bases are TGTGCCAGTAGTGCGACAGGGGGCAATCAGCCCCAGCATTTT. Amino acid sequence: CASSATGGNQPQHF.

The chain combines TRBV29-1 with TRBJ1-1, with TRBD1 as a possible D gene (6 bases). The CDR3 length is 12 residues. The V end lost 6 bases, the J end lost 5 bases, and 13 bases lay between the germline ends. Germline-derived CDR1 and CDR2 are SQVTM and ANQGSEA. As DNA, the CDR3 is TGCAGCGTGATCAGGGGCCTAACTGAAGCTTTCTTT. Translation gives CSVIRGLTEAFF. The variable domain in full, with the rest retrieved from reference TRBV29-1 and TRBJ1-1, is SAVISQKPSRDICQRGTSLTIQCQVDSQVTMMFWYRQQPGQSLTLIATANQGSEATYESGFVIDKFPISRPNLTFSTLTVSNMSPEDSSIYLCSVIRGLTEAFFGQGTRLTVV.

This clone was detected only once. The chain joins TRBV3-1 (or the pseudogene TRBV3-2) to TRBJ2-1; 10 bases line up with TRBD1. CDR1 is LGHDT, CDR2 YNNKEL, per germline (reference sequence). Trimming took 4 bases from V and 4 from J; bases not matched to a gene: 4. This CDR3 has 15 amino acids. The CDR3 DNA is TGTGCCAGCAGCCCGACAGGGGGCGGTTACAATGAGCAGTTCTTC. It translates to CASSPTGGGYNEQFF.

The chain has TRBV19 and TRBJ1-2; D is ambiguous. The V and J ends lost 4 bases and 3 bases respectively, with 18 bases between them. CDR1 is LNHDA, CDR2 SQIVND, per germline (reference sequence). The CDR3 totals 16 residues. CDR3 loop: CASSNFETPTDYGYTF. CDR3 bases: TGTGCCAGTAGTAATTTCGAGACACCGACGGACTATGGCTACACCTTC. The full variable domain, with the rest looked up from reference TRBV19 and TRBJ1-2, is DGGITQSPKYLFRKEGQNVTLSCEQNLNHDAMYWYRQDPGQGLRLIYYSQIVNDFQKGDIAEGYSVSREKKESFPLTVTSAQKNPTAFYLCASSNFETPTDYGYTFGSGTRLTVV.

V gene TRBV5-1 combines with J gene TRBJ2-3; 8 bases map to TRBD1. The trim removed 4 bases at V and 2 bases at J, leaving 18 bases unmatched. The CDR3 is 19 residues long. Germline V gene lookup returns CDR1 SGHRS and CDR2 YFSETQ. The CDR3 loop reads CASSGDRGRSADYTDTQYF. The CDR3 bases are TGCGCCAGCAGCGGAGACAGGGGCCGCTCAGCAGATTACACAGATACGCAGTATTTT.

By sample share, this clone is medium-sized. V gene TRBV27 combines with J gene TRBJ1-2, with TRBD1 matching 12 bases. This CDR3 contains 14 residues. The J segment lost 8 bases and the V segment lost 6 bases, leaving 7 bases of the junction unmatched. Germline V gives CDR1 MNHEY, CDR2 SMNVEV (reference sequence). CDR3 coding DNA: TGTGCCAGCAGGCCGGGACAGGGGGCGCAGGGCTACACCTTC. Encoded protein: CASRPGQGAQGYTF.

The table lists this clone with a few counts. Different DNA sequences within this sample yield the same CDR3. The CDR3 loop is CASSLGPNTEAFF. The CDR3 bases are TGTGCCAGCAGTTTAGGGCCGAACACTGAAGCTTTCTTT. The chain uses TRBV12-3 or TRBV12-4 and TRBJ1-1; no clear D gene. This CDR3 is 13 amino acids long. Between the trimmed V and J ends, which lost 1 base and 1 base, there was a span of 4 bases.

This clone has just a few counts. This chain joins TRBV19 and TRBJ1-1; D ambiguous. The CDR3 contains 16 residues. V shed 3 bases and J shed 5 bases, with 19 bases lying between them. Germline CDR1 reads LNHDA; CDR2 reads SQIVND (reference sequence). Written as DNA, the CDR3 is TGTGCCAGTAGTATGCGCTCACAATGGAGGGCGACTGAAGCTTTCTTT. It encodes CASSMRSQWRATEAFF.

V is TRBV7-6 and J is TRBJ1-4; 10 bases are a match to TRBD1. J lost 2 bases, V lost 5 bases, and 17 bases had no gene match. The length of the CDR3 is 20 residues. Germline CDR1 and CDR2: SGHVS and FNYEAQ. The CDR3 is CASSRTGTGVVAVTNEKLFF. The CDR3 DNA follows: TGTGCCAGCAGCCGTACCGGGACAGGGGTGGTTGCCGTCACTAATGAAAAACTGTTTTTT.

This clone appeared once. CDR3 amino acids: CASSQSVAGGHEQYF. The CDR3 DNA reads TGTGCCAGCAGCCAGTCAGTAGCGGGAGGTCACGAGCAGTACTTC. This chain joins TRBV3-1 (or the pseudogene TRBV3-2) and TRBJ2-7, with TRBD2 matching over 10 bases. J lost 5 bases, V lost 3 bases, and 7 bases had no gene match. CDR1 is LGHDT, CDR2 YNNKEL, per germline (reference sequence). This CDR3 spans 15 amino acids.